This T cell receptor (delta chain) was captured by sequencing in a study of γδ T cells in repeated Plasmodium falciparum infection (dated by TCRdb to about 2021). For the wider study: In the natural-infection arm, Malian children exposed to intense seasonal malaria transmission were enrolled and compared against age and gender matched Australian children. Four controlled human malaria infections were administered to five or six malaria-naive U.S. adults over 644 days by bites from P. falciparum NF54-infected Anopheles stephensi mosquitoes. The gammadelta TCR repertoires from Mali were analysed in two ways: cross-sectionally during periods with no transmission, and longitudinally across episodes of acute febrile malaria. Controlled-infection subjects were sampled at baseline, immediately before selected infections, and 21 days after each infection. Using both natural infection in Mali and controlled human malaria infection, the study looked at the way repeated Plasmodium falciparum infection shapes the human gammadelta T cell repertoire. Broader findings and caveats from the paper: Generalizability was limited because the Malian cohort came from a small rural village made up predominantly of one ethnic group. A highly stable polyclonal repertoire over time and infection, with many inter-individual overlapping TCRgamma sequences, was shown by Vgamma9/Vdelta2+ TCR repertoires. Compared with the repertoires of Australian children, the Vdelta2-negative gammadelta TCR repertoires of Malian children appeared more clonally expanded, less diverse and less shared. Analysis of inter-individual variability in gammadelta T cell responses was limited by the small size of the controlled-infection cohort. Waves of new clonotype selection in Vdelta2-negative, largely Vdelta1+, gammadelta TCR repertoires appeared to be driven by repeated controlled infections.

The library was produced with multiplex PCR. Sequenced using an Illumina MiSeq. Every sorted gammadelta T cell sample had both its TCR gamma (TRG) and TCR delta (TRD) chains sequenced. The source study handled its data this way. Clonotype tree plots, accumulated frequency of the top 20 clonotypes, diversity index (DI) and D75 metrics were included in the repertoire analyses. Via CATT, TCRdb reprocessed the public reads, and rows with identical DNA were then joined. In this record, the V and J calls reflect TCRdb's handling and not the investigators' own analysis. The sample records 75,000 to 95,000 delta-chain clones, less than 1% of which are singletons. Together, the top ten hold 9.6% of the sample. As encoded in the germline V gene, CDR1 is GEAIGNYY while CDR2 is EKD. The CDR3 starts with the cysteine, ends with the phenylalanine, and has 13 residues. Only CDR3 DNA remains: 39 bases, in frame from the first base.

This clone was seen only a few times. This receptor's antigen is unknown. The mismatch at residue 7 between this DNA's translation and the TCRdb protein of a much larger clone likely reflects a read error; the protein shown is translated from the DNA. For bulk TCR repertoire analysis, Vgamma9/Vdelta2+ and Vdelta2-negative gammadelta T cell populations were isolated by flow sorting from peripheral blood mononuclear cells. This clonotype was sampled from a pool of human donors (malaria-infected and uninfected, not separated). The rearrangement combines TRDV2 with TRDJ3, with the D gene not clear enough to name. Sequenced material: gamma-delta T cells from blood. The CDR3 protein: CACDTWNTRQMFF. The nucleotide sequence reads TGTGCCTGTGACACCTGGAACACCCGACAGATGTTTTTC.